This T cell receptor beta chain was recorded in a study of blood T cell repertoires in COVID-19. About the research overall: Specimens from acute and convalescent COVID-19 originated in the United States, Italy and Spain.

The V segment lost 5 bases and the J segment 3 bases; nucleotides outside the gene matches: 4. The CDR3 is 14 amino acids. The germline gives CDR1 SGHTA, CDR2 FQGNSA. Profiling relied on immunoSEQ multiplex PCR, and the TCRdb table lists in-frame clones only, not all of them. This repertoire shows 60,000 or so clones, approximately 88% found once; its top ten account for around 9.6%. This TCR derives from a young man with COVID-19, enrolled during active disease. This chain links TRBV7-2 with TRBJ2-3, with TRBD2 identical over 8 bases. The specimen was peripheral blood. The CDR3 reads CASSPGTSTDTQYF. Here the CDR3 DNA reads TGTGCCAGCAGCCCTGGGACTAGTACAGATACGCAGTATTTT.